This TCR beta chain emerged from a study of blood T cells in healthy people across ages. Study findings and constraints: Considered underestimates were the diversity estimates obtained from one million T cells. Compared with aged donors, long-lived donors showed fewer expanded clones, suggesting selection.

With respect to this clonotype: No antigen is known for it.

Next came a second PCR, run for roughly 7 to 12 cycles, which used a sample-barcoded 5' primer along with a J-beta primer mix. TCRdb recomputed calls from the 5' RACE reads with MiXCR, one row per CDR3 protein. In the table there are 850,000 to 1,000,000 distinct CDR3 sequences, about 44% of which are singletons. Between the trimmed V and J ends, which lost 6 bases and 2 bases, there was a span of 19 bases. CDR3 length equals 16 residues. This TCR came from a man aged 30 to 45 in good health. The sequenced sample consisted of blood. The V and J genes are TRBV12-3 or TRBV12-4 and TRBJ1-1, with a weak D call TRBD1 (6 bases). CDR3 sequence (DNA): TGTGCCAGCAGCCGGGGAACAGGGAGCAAAAACACTGAAGCTTTCTTT. It is translated as CASSRGTGSKNTEAFF.